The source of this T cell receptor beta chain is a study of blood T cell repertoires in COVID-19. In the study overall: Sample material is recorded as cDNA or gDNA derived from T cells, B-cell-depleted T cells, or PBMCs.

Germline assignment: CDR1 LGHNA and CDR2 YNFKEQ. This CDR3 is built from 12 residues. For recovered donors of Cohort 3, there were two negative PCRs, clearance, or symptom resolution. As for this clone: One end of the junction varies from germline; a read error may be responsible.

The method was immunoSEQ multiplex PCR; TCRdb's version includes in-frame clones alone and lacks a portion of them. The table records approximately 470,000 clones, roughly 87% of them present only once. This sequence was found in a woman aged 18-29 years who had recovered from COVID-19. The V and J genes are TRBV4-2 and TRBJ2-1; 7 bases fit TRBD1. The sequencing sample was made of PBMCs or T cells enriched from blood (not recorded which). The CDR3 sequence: CASRQGGLEQFF. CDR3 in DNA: TGTGCCAGCAGGCAAGGGGGCTTGGAGCAGTTCTTC.